Sequencing of this TCR beta chain was carried out in a study of blood T cell repertoires in COVID-19. Looking at the study overall: Samples representing acute and convalescent COVID-19 were sourced from the United States, Italy and Spain. The analysed material was cDNA or gDNA that came from T cells, B-cell-depleted T cells, or PBMCs.

CDR3 size: 16 residues. V lost 0 bases and J 7 bases, leaving 18 bases between the germline ends. Germline values: CDR1 MNHEY, CDR2 SVGAGI. Per the authors' pipeline: Scientists estimated how many nucleated cells there were by amplifying reference gene primers. Here immunoSEQ multiplex PCR was the method, and the copy in TCRdb shows in-frame clones only, minus some. The D gene and trimming were derived from the DNA, and the V and J assignments and clone size from that table. The data hold under 250,000 clones, with 80% to 90% observed a single time. It was during active infection that Seattle patients were enrolled and then longitudinally followed. This clone was seen once.

The sample comprised peripheral blood. The TCR comes from a man in his fifties with COVID-19, enrolled during active disease. The rearrangement uses TRBV6-5 and TRBJ1-2, with D maybe TRBD1 (5 bases). DNA for the CDR3: TGTGCCAGCAGTTACTCTCCGACTGTAGGGGTGCGTGGCTACACCTTC. Translated: CASSYSPTVGVRGYTF.